This T cell receptor beta chain is drawn from a study of shared clonotypes between healthy human individuals. The CDR3 sequence is 14 residues long. V lost 2 bases to trimming and J lost 4 bases; unmatched junction nucleotides: 3. Germline CDR1 WSHSY, CDR2 SAAADI. Clones were sequenced by immunoSEQ multiplex PCR, and TCRdb holds only the in-frame ones, with some missing. Here the sample spans around 2.5 million clones, roughly 93% being singletons. The sequencing sample was made of naive CD4+ T cells from PBMCs. Regarding subset: CD45RA+ positively selected. The chain links TRBV10-2 to TRBJ1-1, with 8 positions matching TRBD1. This sequence originates from a young man in good health. Some clones in this sample may be carry-over from other donors' samples. The chain's CDR3 is CASSEQGAGTEAFF. The CDR3 nucleotides read TGCGCCAGCAGTGAGCAGGGGGCGGGCACTGAAGCTTTCTTT.